In its sample, the clone carrying this TCR beta chain was seen many times. Its antigen is not identified. Amplified regions were TCR beta CDR3 sequences from RNA transcripts. HTBI primers drove first-round RT-PCR of the TCR CDR3. MiXCR, run by TCRdb on the multiplex PCR reads, gives a single entry per CDR3 protein. The table records about 600,000 distinct CDR3 sequences, roughly 15% of them present only once. The sample originates from a study of T cells in Graves' hyperthyroidism and ophthalmopathy. Overall study context: Peripheral blood specimens were obtained at initial diagnosis, prior to any treatment.

Findings and caveats of the study: Blood held most thyroid clonotypes expanded above 0.001 frequency.

Germline V CDR1 and CDR2: ENHRY, SYGVKD. Germline trimming cut 5 bases from V and 8 bases from J; bases unmatched to any gene: 5. This CDR3 is built from 12 residues. Any patient presenting with uncontrolled infection, other autoimmune disease, pregnancy or lactation was left out. Isolation of PBMCs was performed on 9.5 to 10 ml fresh peripheral blood. Sequencing used blood. V and J are TRBV10-3 and TRBJ1-1; TRBD1 matches at 7 bases. The clonotype comes from a woman aged 50 to 60 with Graves' ophthalmopathy. The CDR3 region has the DNA TGTGCCATCAGTAACGGACAGGAGGAAGCTTTCTTT. This translates into CAISNGQEEAFF.